The 9 T cell receptor beta chains presented below share a single source sample, sequenced in a study of shared clonotypes between healthy human individuals. Measured with immunoSEQ multiplex PCR; TCRdb has only the in-frame clones, and not every one. This sample has 550,000 to 700,000 clones, with roughly 73% found just once. Source material: memory CD4+ T cells sorted from blood. Subset described: CD45RA-negative fraction. The receptors come from a woman younger than 45 in good health.

The rearrangement uses TRBV19 and TRBJ2-2, with D hard to call. The CDR3 loop spans 14 amino acids. The V gene lost 3 bases and the J gene lost 0 bases, with 5 bases spanning the gap. In germline, CDR1 is LNHDA, CDR2 SQIVND (reference sequence). The CDR3 loop is CASSISTNTGELFF. The CDR3 DNA is TGTGCCAGTAGTATCTCCACGAACACCGGGGAGCTGTTTTTT.

This clone was found a few times. This chain uses TRBV18 with TRBJ2-5; D is undetermined. The germline V gene has CDR1 KGHSH and CDR2 LQKENI. V dropped 4 bases and J dropped 7 bases, with 16 bases sitting between them. The CDR3 extends over 14 amino acids. This chain's CDR3 is CASSQDGKLGTQYF. The CDR3 region has the DNA TGTGCCAGCTCACAGGACGGAAAATTGGGGACCCAGTACTTC.

This clone was seen only a few times. The chain recombines TRBV5-1 with TRBJ2-5; 10 nucleotides align to TRBD2. V was clipped by 4 bases and J by 6 bases; unmatched bases: 6. Germline V gene lookup returns CDR1 SGHRS and CDR2 YFSETQ. This CDR3 spans 14 amino acids. In nucleotides, the CDR3 is TGCGCCAGCAGCCCCGGGACTAGCGTGCAGACCCAGTACTTC. Amino acids: CASSPGTSVQTQYF.

This chain connects TRBV7-2 to TRBJ2-7; D is unresolved. CDR3 length: 15 amino acids. Trimming removed 3 bases from V and 0 bases from J, with 12 bases in between. Per the germline V gene, CDR1 is SGHTA and CDR2 is FQGNSA. The CDR3 DNA follows: TGTGCCAGCAGCTTTACACCCGCGCCCTCCTACGAGCAGTACTTC. It translates to CASSFTPAPSYEQYF.

Written as DNA, the CDR3 is TGTGCCAGCAGTCGCCCCCCAGGGGAAAAACTGTTTTTT. Protein: CASSRPPGEKLFF. The chain is built from TRBV28 and TRBJ1-4; D is possibly TRBD1 (5 bases). Trimming removed 5 bases at V and 8 bases at J, with 12 bases between. Germline V gene lookup returns CDR1 MDHEN and CDR2 SYDVKM. This CDR3 is 13 amino acids long.

This clone was seen a few times. V and J are TRBV29-1 and TRBJ1-2; no clear D. The CDR3 is made up of 14 amino acids. The germline V gene encodes CDR1 SQVTM and CDR2 ANQGSEA. Trimming stripped 2 bases from V and 2 bases from J, with 12 bases between. This chain's CDR3 is CSVESVRPNYGYTF. CDR3 bases: TGCAGCGTTGAATCTGTCAGACCCAACTATGGCTACACCTTC.

The V and J genes are TRBV10-3 and TRBJ2-3; D is unclear. From germline, CDR1 is ENHRY and CDR2 SYGVKD. The CDR3 is 13 amino acids. The CDR3 nucleotides read TGTGCTTTCTCCCCAGTTCACGGAGATACGCAGTATTTT. This gives the protein CAFSPVHGDTQYF.

V and J are TRBV30 and TRBJ1-5; D unresolved. Germline V gives CDR1 GTSNPN, CDR2 SVGIG (reference sequence). Deletions cut 1 base from V and 0 bases from J, with 7 bases between. This CDR3 has 14 amino acids. In nucleotides, the CDR3 is TGTGCCTGGAGTGGGACGGATAGCAATCAGCCCCAGCATTTT. Its translation is CAWSGTDSNQPQHF.

J is TRBJ1-1 and V is TRBV28; possible D gene TRBD1, 6 bases. V was trimmed by 2 bases and J by 0 bases, leaving 13 bases between them. Germline CDR1 reads MDHEN; CDR2 reads SYDVKM. CDR3 size: 16 residues. Here the CDR3 reads CASSLGGRTMNTEAFF. DNA for the CDR3: TGTGCCAGCAGTTTAGGGGGCAGGACGATGAACACTGAAGCTTTCTTT.